This is a list of T cell receptor beta chains from one sample in a study of hypomethylating agent response in myelodysplastic syndrome. Profiled with immunoSEQ multiplex PCR; TCRdb holds only in-frame clones, not every one. Among about 1,900 clones listed, about 89% were seen once. The sample in question was bone marrow, obtained before or after starting hypomethylating agent treatment for myelodysplastic syndrome (not recorded which). Receptors were obtained from a human donor with myelodysplastic syndrome. CDR3s include the opening cysteine and the closing phenylalanine or tryptophan. D genes are given only for firm matches. Clone sizes are given selectively: once, few, many, or a class where the clone is expanded.

TRBV29-1,-,-,TRBJ1-3,TGCAGCGTTGTTTTCCAAGGCACCAACTCTGGAAACACCATATATTTT,CSVVFQGTNSGNTIYF
TRBV7-2,-,-,TRBJ2-3,-,CASSLSGPGYF
TRBV11-2,-,-,TRBJ2-3,TGTGCCAGCAGCTTCGGGACAGCGGGTACGCAGTATTTT,CASSFGTAGTQYF
TRBV7-9,-,-,TRBJ2-1,TGTGCCAGCAGCTTAGGGTCTAGCTCCGCGTTCTTC,CASSLGSSSAFF
TRBV4-1,-,-,TRBJ1-1,TGCGCCAGCAGCCAACCGACAGACAGGTTCACTGAAGCTTTCTTT,CASSQPTDRFTEAFF
TRBV7-2,-,-,TRBJ1-2,TGTGCCAGCAGCCCAGACTCGGGGGGGCTTGGCTATGGCTACACCTTC,CASSPDSGGLGYGYTF
TRBV7-3,-,-,TRBJ2-1,TGTGCCAGCAGCCCCACCTCTAGCGTCAATGAGCAGTTCTTC,CASSPTSSVNEQFF
TRBV10-1,-,-,TRBJ2-1,TGCGCCAGCAGTGAGTCGGTTAGGTGGGATGAGCAGTTCTTC,CASSESVRWDEQFF
TRBV5-4,-,TRBD2,TRBJ2-7,TGTGCCAGCAGCTCCACCCGACTAGCGGGGGAGCAGTACTTC,CASSSTRLAGEQYF
TRBV18,-,-,TRBJ1-2,TGTGCCAGCTCACCACCGAGGGTGACTAGGGGTGGCTACACCTTC,CASSPPRVTRGGYTF
TRBV2,-,TRBD1,TRBJ1-2,TGTGCCAGCATCACAGGGGGGGCTAACTATGGCTACACCTTC,CASITGGANYGYTF
TRBV6-6,-,TRBD1,TRBJ1-5,TGTGCCAGCAGTTATCGGGGACAGGAAGGCAATCAGCCCCAGCATTTT,CASSYRGQEGNQPQHF
TRBV19,once,-,TRBJ1-1,TGTGCCAGTAGTATCGACTCGAACACTGAAGCTTTCTTT,CASSIDSNTEAFF
TRBV7-3,few,-,TRBJ1-1,TGTGCCAGCAGCTTAAAAAGGATGAACACTGAAGCTTTCTTT,CASSLKRMNTEAFF
TRBV7-6,-,TRBD2,TRBJ2-3,TGTGCCAGCAGCCAAGGACTAGCGGGGAGTAGCACAGATACGCAGTATTTT,CASSQGLAGSSTDTQYF
TRBV2,-,TRBD1,TRBJ1-6,TGTGCCAGCAGACTGACAGGGGTTGTCAATAATTCACCCCTCCACTTT,CASRLTGVVNNSPLHF